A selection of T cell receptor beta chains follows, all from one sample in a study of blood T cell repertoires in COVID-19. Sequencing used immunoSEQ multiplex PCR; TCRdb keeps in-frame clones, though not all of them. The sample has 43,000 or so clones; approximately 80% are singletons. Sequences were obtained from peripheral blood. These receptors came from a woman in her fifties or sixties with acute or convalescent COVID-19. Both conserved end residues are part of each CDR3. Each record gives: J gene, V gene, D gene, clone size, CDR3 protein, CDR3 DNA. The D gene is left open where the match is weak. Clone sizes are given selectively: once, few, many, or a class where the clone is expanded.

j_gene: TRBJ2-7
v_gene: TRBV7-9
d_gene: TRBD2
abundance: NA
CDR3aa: CASSQGLAGWWEQYF
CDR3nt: TGTGCCAGCAGCCAAGGACTAGCGGGTTGGTGGGAGCAGTACTTC

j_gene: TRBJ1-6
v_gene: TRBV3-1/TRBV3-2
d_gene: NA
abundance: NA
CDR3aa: CASSRGVGSPLHF
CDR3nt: TGTGCCAGCAGCCGGGGCGTAGGTTCACCCCTCCACTTT

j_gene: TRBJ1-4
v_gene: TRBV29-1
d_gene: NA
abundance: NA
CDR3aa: CSAGSSTGEKLFF
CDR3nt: TGCAGCGCTGGGAGCTCAACGGGCGAAAAACTGTTTTTT

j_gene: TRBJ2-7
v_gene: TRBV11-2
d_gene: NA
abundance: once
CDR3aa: CASSLDGNSEQYF
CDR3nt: TGTGCCAGCAGCTTAGATGGAAACAGCGAGCAGTACTTC

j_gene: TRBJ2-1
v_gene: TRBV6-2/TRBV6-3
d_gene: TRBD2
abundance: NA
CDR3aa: CASSQLAGANEQFF
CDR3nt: TGTGCCAGCAGTCAACTAGCGGGGGCCAATGAGCAGTTCTTC

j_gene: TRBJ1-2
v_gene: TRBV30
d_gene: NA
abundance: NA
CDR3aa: CAWSVVGFGYTF
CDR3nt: TGTGCCTGGAGTGTAGTCGGGTTTGGCTACACCTTC

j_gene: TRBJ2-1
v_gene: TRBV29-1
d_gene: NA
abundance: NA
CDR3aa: CSVDGGRDYNEQFF
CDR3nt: TGCAGCGTTGACGGCGGCAGGGATTACAATGAGCAGTTCTTC

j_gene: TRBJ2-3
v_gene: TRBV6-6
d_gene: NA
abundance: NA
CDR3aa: CASSYSAGFIIDTQYF
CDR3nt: TGTGCCAGCAGTTACTCGGCAGGCTTTATTATAGATACGCAGTATTTT

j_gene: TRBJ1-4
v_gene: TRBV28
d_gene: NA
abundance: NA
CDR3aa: CASRGGTNEKLFF
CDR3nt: TGTGCCAGCAGAGGGGGAACTAATGAAAAACTGTTTTTT

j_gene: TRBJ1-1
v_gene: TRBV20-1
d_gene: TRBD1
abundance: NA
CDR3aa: CSASPPGQGFIEAFF
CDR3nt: TGCAGTGCTAGTCCGCCGGGACAGGGCTTTATTGAAGCTTTCTTT

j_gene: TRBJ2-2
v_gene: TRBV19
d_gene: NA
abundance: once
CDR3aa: CASSTKRTNTGELFF
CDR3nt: TGTGCCAGTAGTACCAAGAGGACGAACACCGGGGAGCTGTTTTTT

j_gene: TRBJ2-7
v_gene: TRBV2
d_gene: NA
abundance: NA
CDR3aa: CASYYGQSSYEQYF
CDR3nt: TGTGCCAGCTACTACGGACAGTCGTCCTACGAGCAGTACTTC

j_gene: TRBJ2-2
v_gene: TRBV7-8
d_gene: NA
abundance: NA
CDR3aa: CASSLSGSTGELFF
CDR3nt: TGTGCCAGCAGCTTATCGGGGAGCACCGGGGAGCTGTTTTTT

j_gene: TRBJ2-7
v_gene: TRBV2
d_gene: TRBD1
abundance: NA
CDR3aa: CASRPTGVAYEQYF
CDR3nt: TGTGCCAGCAGACCGACAGGGGTGGCGTACGAGCAGTACTTC

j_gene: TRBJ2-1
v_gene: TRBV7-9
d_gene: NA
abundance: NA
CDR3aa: CASSFPQGDGINEQFF
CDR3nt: TGTGCCAGCAGCTTCCCGCAAGGCGACGGGATCAATGAGCAGTTCTTC

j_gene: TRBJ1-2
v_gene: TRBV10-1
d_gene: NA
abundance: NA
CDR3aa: CASGAYGYTF
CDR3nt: TGCGCCAGCGGGGCATATGGCTACACCTTC

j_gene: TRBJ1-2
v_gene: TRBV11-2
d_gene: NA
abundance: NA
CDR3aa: CASSTWPSDGYTF
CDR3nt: TGTGCCAGCAGCACCTGGCCCAGTGATGGCTACACCTTC

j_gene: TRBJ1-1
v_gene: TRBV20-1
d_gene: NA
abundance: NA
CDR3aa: CGQQGNTEAFF
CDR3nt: TGCGGTCAACAGGGAAACACTGAAGCTTTCTTT

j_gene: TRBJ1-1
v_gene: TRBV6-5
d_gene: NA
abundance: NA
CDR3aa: CASSPRAVGEAFF
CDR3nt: TGTGCCAGCAGTCCCCGAGCCGTCGGTGAAGCTTTCTTT

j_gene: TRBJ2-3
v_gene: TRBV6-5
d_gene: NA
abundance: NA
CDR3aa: CASSLRGDTQYF
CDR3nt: TGTGCCAGCAGTTTAAGGGGAGATACGCAGTATTTT

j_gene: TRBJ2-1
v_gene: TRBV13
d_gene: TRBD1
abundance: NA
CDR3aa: CASSLTGANEQFF
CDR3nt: TGTGCCAGCAGCTTGACAGGGGCAAATGAGCAGTTCTTC

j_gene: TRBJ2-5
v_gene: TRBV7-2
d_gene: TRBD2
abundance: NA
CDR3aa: CASSLVTTSGGQETQYF
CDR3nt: TGTGCCAGCAGCTTAGTGACCACTAGCGGGGGACAAGAGACCCAGTACTTC

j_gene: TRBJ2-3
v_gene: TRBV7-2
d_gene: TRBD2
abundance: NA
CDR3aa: CASSLASSGGARTDTQYF
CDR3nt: TGTGCCAGCAGCTTAGCGAGCAGCGGGGGGGCCCGCACAGATACGCAGTATTTT

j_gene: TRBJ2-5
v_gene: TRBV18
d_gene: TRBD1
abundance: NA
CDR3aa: CASSSDRGYQETQYF
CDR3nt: TGTGCCAGCTCGTCGGACAGGGGGTACCAAGAGACCCAGTACTTC

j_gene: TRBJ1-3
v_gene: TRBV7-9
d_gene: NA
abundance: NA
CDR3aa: CASSLVPISSGNTIYF
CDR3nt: TGTGCCAGCAGCTTAGTTCCGATCAGCTCTGGAAACACCATATATTTT

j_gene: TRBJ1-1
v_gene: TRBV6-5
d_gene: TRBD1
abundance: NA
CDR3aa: CASTRQGARTEAFF
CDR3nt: TGTGCCAGCACCAGACAGGGGGCACGAACTGAAGCTTTCTTT

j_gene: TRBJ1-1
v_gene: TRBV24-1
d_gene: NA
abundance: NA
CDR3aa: CATMSNREKTEAFF
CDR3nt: TGTGCCACCATGTCTAACCGGGAGAAGACTGAAGCTTTCTTT

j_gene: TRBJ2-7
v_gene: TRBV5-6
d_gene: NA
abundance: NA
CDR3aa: CASSAPVPAYEQYF
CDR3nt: TGTGCCAGCAGCGCCCCCGTTCCGGCCTACGAGCAGTACTTC

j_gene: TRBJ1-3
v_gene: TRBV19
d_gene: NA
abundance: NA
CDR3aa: CASSRGSSGNTIYF
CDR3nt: TGTGCCAGTAGTAGAGGGAGCTCTGGAAACACCATATATTTT

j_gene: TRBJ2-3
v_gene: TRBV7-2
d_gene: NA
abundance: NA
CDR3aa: CASSSPAGAADTQYF
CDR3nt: TGTGCCAGCAGCTCCCCCGCGGGGGCGGCAGATACGCAGTATTTT